This T cell receptor (beta chain) was obtained from a study of T cell changes during pregnancy in multiple sclerosis. Germline V gene data show CDR1 as MNHEY and CDR2 as SMNVEV (reference sequence). This CDR3 is built from 15 residues. V lost 5 bases, J lost 8 bases, and 13 bases stayed unmatched. Produced via immunoSEQ multiplex PCR; TCRdb's table is partial and in-frame only. The profile shows approximately 21,000 clones, around four fifths of them singletons. Sequences were derived from CD8+ T cells from peripheral blood mononuclear cells, sampled in the first trimester of pregnancy. The J gene is TRBJ1-2, the V gene TRBV27, with TRBD1 matching 8 bases. The sequence came from a female donor in good health, enrolled as a control in a pregnancy study. CDR3 in amino acids: CASSPGDRGRGGYTF. CDR3 coding DNA: TGTGCCAGCAGTCCCGGCGACAGGGGAAGAGGAGGCTACACCTTC.